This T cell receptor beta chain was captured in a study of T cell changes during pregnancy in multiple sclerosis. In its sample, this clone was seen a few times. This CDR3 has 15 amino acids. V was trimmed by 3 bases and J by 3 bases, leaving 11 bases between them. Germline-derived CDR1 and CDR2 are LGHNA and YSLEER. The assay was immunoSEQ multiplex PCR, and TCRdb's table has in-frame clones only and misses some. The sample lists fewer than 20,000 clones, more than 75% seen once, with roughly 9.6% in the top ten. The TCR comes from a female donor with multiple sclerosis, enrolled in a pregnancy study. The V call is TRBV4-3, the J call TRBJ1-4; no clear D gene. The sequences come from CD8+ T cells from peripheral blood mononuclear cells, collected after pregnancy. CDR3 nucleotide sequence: TGCGCCAGCAGCCAGTCCAGGTGGGCTAATGAAAAACTGTTTTTT. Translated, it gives CASSQSRWANEKLFF.